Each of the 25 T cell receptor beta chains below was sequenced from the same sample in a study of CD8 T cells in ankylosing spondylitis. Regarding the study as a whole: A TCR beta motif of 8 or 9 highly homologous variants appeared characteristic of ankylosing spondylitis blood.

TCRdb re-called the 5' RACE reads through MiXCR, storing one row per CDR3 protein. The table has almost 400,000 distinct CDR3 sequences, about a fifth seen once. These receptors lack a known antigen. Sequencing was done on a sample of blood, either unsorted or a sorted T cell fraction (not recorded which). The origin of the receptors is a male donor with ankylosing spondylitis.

In DNA, the CDR3 is TGTGCCAGCTCCGACAGCAGGGGCGACCCCGCTGAAGCTTTCTTT. This translates into CASSDSRGDPAEAFF. The rearrangement links TRBV18 to TRBJ1-1, with D possibly being TRBD1 (6 bases). V lost 6 bases and J lost 6, with 20 bases in between. CDR3 length: 15 amino acids. Germline CDR1 reads KGHSH; CDR2 reads LQKENI. The complete variable domain, with remaining parts taken from reference TRBV18 and TRBJ1-1, reads NAGVMQNPRHLVRRRGQEARLRCSPMKGHSHVYWYRQLPEEGLKFMVYLQKENIIDESGMPKERFSAEFPKEGPSILRIQQVVRGDSAAYFCASSDSRGDPAEAFFGQGTRLTVV.

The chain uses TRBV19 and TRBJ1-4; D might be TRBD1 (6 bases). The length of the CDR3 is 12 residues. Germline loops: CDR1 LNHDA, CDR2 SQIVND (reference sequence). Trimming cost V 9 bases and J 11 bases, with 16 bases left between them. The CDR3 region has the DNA TGTGCCAGCGCCCCGGGCCAGGGGAAACTGTTTTTT. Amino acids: CASAPGQGKLFF.

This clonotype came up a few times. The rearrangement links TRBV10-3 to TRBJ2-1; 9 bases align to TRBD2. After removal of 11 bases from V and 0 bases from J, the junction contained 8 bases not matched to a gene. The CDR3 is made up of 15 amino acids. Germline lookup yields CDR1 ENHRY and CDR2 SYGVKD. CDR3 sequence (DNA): TGTGCCGTAACTAGCGGGCCGAGCTCCTACAATGAGCAGTTCTTC. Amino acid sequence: CAVTSGPSSYNEQFF.

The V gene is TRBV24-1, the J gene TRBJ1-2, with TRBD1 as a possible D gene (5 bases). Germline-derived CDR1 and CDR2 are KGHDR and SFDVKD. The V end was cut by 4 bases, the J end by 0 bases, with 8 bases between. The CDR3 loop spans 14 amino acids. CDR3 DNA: TGTGCCACCAGTGAGGGACCCGCTAACTATGGCTACACCTTC. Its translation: CATSEGPANYGYTF.

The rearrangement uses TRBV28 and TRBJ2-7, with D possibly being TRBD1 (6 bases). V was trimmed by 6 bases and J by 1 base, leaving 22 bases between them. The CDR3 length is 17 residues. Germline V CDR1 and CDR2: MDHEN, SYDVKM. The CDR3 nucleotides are TGTGCCAGCAGCCAAAGGGGGTTAGGGGTTATTTCCTACGAGCAGTACTTC. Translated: CASSQRGLGVISYEQYF.

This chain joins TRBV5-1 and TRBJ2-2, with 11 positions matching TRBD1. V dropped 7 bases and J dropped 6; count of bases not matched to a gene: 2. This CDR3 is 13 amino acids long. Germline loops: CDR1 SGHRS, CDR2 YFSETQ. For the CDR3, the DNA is TGCGCCAGCGGACAGGGGGCTGCCGGGGAGCTGTTTTTT. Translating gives CASGQGAAGELFF.

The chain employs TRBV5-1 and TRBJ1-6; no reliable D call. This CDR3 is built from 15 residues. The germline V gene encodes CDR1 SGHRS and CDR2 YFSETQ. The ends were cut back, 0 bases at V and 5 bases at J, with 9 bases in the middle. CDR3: CASSLAGQDNSPLHF. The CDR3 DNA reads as TGCGCCAGCAGCTTGGCCGGGCAGGATAATTCACCCCTCCACTTT. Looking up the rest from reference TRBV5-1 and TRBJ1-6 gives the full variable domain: KAGVTQTPRYLIKTRGQQVTLSCSPISGHRSVSWYQQTPGQGLQFLFEYFSETQRNKGNFPGRFSGRQFSNSRSEMNVSTLELGDSALYLCASSLAGQDNSPLHFGNGTRLTVT.

The CDR3 sequence: CASSLTVNEETQYF. The CDR3 region has the DNA TGTGCCAGCAGCTTAACAGTAAACGAAGAGACCCAGTACTTC. The V gene is TRBV7-3, the J gene TRBJ2-5; D is unclear. Germline CDR1 is SGHTA and CDR2 is FQGTGA. CDR3 length: 14 amino acids. Trimming took 0 bases from V and 3 from J, leaving 8 bases between them.

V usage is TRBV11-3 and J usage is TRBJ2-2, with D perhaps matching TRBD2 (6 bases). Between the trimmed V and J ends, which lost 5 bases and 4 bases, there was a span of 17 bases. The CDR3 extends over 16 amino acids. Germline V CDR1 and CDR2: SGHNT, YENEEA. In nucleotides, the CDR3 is TGTGCCAGCAGCACATCCGGGACCGGGGGCACCGGGGAGCTGTTTTTT. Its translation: CASSTSGTGGTGELFF.

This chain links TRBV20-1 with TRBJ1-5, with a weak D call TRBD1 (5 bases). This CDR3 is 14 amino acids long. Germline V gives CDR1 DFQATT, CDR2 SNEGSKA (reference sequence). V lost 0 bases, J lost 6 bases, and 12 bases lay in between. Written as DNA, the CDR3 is TGCAGTGCTAGAGATCAGGGTGTGGGTCAGCCCCAGCATTTT. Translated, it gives CSARDQGVGQPQHF.

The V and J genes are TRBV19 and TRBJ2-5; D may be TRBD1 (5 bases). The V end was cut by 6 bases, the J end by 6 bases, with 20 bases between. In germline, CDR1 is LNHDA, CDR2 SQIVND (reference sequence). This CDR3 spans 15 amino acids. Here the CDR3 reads CASSPVQGQSKTQYF. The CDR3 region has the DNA TGTGCCAGTAGCCCCGTCCAGGGCCAGTCCAAGACCCAGTACTTC.

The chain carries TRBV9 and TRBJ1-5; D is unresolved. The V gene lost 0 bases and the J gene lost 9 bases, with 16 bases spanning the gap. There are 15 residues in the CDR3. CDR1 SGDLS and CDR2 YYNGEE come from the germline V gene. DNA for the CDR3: TGTGCCAGCAGCGTAGAGGCCTCTCGCGGATGGCCCCAGCATTTT. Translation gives CASSVEASRGWPQHF.

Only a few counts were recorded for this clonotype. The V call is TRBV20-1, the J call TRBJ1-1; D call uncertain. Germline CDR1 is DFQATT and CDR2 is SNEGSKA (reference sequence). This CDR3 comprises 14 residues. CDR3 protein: CSADQRSGNTEAFF. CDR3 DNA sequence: TGCAGCGCCGATCAAAGAAGCGGGAACACTGAAGCTTTCTTT.

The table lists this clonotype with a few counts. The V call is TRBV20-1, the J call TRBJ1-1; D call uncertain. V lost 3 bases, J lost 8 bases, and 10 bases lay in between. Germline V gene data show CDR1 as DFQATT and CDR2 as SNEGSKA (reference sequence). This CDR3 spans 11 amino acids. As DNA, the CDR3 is TGCAGTGCTAGTCCGAGGTCCGAAGCTTTCTTT. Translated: CSASPRSEAFF.

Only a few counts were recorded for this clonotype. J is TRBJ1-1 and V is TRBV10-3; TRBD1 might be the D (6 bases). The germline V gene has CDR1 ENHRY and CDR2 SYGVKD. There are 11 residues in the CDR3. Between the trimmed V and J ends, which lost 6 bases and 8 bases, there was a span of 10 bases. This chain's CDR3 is CAISGTGEAFF. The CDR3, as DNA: TGTGCCATCAGCGGAACAGGGGAAGCTTTCTTT.

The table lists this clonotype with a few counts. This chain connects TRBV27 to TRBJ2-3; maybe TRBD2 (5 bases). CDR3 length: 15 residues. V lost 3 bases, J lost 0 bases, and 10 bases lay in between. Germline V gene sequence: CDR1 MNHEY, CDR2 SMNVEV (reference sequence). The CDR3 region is CASSFEGPSTDTQYF. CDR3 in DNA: TGTGCCAGCAGTTTTGAGGGTCCTAGCACAGATACGCAGTATTTT.

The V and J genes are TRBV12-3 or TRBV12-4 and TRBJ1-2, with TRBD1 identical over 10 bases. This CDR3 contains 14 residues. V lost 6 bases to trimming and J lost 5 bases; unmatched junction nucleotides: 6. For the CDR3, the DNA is TGTGCCAGCAGCAGGGGACAGGGGATATATGGCTACACCTTC. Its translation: CASSRGQGIYGYTF.

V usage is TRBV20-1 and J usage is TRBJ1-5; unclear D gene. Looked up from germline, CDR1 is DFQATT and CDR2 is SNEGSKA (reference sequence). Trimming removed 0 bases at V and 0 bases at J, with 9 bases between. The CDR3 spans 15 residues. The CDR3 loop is CSARDFRNSNQPQHF. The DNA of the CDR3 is TGCAGTGCTAGAGATTTCAGAAATAGCAATCAGCCCCAGCATTTT.

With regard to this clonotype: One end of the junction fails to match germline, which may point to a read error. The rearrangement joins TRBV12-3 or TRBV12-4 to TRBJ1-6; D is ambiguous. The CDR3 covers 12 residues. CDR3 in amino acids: CAGSRTRSPLHF. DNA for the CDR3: TGTGCCGGCAGCCGGACCCGTTCGCCCCTCCACTTT.

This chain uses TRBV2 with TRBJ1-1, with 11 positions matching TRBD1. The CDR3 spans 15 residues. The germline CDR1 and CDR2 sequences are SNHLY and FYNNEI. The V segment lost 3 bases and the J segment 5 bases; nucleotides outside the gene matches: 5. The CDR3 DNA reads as TGTGCCAGCAGTGAGGACAGGGGGCGCGGAACTGAAGCTTTCTTT. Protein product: CASSEDRGRGTEAFF.

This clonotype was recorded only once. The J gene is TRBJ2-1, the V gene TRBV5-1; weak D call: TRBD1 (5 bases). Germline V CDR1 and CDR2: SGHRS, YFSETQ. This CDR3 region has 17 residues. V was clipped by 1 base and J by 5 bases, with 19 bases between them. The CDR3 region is CASSLNIRGRIDNEQFF. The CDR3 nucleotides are TGCGCCAGCAGCTTGAATATAAGGGGCCGGATAGACAATGAGCAGTTCTTC.

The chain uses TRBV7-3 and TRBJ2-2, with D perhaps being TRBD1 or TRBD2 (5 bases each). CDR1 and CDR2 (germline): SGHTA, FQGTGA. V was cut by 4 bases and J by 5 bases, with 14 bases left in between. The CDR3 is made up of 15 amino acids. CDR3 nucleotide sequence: TGTGCCAGCAGCTCCCGGGACGGTTGGACCGGGGAGCTGTTTTTT. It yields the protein CASSSRDGWTGELFF.

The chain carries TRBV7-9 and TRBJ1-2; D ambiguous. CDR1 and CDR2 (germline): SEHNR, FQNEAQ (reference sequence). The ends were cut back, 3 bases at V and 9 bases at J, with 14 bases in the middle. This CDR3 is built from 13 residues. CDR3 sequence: CASSFPADRSYTF. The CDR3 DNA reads TGTGCCAGCAGCTTCCCCGCCGATCGGAGCTACACCTTC.

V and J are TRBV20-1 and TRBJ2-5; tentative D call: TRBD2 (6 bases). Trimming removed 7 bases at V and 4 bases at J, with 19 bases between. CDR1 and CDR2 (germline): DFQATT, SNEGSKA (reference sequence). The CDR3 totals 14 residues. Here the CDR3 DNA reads TGCAGTGTCAATTCGGGGCTAGCGATAGAGACCCAGTACTTC. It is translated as CSVNSGLAIETQYF.

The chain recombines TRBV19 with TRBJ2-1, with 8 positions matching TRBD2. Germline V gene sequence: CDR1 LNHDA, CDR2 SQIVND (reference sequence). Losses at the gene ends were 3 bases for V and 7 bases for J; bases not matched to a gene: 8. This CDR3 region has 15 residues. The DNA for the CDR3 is TGTGCCAGTAGTATTCAGACGGGAGGGGAGAATGAGCAGTTCTTC. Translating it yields CASSIQTGGENEQFF.